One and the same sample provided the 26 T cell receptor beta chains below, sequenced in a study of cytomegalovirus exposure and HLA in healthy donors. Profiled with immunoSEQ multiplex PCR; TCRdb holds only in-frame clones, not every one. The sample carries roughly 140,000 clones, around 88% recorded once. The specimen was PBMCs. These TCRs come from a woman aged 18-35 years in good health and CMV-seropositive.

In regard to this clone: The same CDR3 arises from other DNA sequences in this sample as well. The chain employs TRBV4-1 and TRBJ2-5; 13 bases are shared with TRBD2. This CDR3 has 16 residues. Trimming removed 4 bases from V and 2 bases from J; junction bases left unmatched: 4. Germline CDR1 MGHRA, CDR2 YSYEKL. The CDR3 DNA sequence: TGCGCCAGCAGCCCGGGACTAGCGGGAACACAAGAGACCCAGTACTTC. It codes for CASSPGLAGTQETQYF.

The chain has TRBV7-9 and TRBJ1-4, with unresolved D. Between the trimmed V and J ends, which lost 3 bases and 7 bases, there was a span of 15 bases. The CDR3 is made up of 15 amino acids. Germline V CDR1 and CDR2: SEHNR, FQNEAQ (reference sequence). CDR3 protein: CASSFRGQLSEKLFF. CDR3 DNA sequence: TGTGCCAGCAGCTTTCGTGGGCAATTGAGTGAAAAACTGTTTTTT.

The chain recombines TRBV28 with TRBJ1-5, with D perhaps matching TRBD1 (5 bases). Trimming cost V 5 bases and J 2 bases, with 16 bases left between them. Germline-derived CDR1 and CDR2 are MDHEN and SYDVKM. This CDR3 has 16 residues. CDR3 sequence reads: CASSPPRAVGNQPQHF. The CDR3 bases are TGTGCCAGCAGTCCCCCCAGGGCTGTGGGCAATCAGCCCCAGCATTTT.

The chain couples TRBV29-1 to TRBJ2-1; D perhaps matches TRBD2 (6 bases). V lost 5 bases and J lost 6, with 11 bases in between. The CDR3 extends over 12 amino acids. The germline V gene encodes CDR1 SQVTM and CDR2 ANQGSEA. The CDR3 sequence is CSVSAGRNEQFF. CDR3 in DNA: TGCAGCGTTTCCGCGGGGCGCAATGAGCAGTTCTTC.

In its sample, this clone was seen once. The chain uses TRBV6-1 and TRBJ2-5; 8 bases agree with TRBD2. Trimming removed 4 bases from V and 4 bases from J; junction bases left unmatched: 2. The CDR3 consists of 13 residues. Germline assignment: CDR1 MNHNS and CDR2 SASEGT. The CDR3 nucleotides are TGTGCCAGCAGTGGGACTAGCACAGAGACCCAGTACTTC. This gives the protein CASSGTSTETQYF.

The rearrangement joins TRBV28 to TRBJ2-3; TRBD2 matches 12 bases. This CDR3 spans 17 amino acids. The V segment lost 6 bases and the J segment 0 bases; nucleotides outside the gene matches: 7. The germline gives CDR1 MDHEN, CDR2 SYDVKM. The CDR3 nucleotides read TGTGCCAGCAGGAGACTAGCGGGAGTTCTGAGCACAGATACGCAGTATTTT. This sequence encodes CASRRLAGVLSTDTQYF.

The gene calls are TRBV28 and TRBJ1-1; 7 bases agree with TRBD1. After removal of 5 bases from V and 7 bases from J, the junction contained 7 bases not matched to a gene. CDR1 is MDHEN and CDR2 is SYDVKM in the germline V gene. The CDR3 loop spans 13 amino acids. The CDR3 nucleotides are TGTGCCAGCAGTCCCGGACAGGACGTTGAAGCTTTCTTT. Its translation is CASSPGQDVEAFF.

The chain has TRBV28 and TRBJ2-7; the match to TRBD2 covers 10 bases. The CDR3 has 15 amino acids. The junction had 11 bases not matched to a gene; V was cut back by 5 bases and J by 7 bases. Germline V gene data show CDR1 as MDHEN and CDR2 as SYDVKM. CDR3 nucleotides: TGTGCCAGCAGTCCCGCAGCGGGAGGGCCTAAAGAGCAGTACTTC. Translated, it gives CASSPAAGGPKEQYF.

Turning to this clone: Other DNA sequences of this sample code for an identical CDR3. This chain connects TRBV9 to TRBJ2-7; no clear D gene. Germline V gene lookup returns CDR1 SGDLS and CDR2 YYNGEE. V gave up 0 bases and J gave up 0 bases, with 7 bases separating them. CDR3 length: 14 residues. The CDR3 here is CASSVDHSSYEQYF. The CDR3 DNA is TGTGCCAGCAGCGTAGACCACAGCTCCTACGAGCAGTACTTC.

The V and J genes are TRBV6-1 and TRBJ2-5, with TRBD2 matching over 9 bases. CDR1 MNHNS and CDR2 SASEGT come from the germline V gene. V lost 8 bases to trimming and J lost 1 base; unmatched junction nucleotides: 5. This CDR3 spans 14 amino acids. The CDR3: CASGGGGAQETQYF. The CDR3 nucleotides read TGTGCCAGCGGGGGCGGGGGGGCCCAAGAGACCCAGTACTTC.

The CDR3 bases are TGTGCCAGCAGCCCACAGAGGGGGAAACTAGCGGGGCTTAGCTCCTACGAGCAGTACTTC. Translating it yields CASSPQRGKLAGLSSYEQYF. This rearrangement joins TRBV28 to TRBJ2-7; 10 nucleotides align to TRBD2. The ends lost 6 bases at V and 0 bases at J; junction bases unmatched: 20. CDR1 MDHEN and CDR2 SYDVKM come from the germline V gene. The CDR3 is 20 amino acids.

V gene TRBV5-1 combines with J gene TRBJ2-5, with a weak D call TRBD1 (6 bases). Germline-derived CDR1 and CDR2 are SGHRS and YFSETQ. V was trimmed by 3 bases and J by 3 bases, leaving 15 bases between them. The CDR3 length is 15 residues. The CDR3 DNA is TGCGCCAGCAGCTATCAATCCGGGACAAAAGAGACCCAGTACTTC. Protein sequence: CASSYQSGTKETQYF.

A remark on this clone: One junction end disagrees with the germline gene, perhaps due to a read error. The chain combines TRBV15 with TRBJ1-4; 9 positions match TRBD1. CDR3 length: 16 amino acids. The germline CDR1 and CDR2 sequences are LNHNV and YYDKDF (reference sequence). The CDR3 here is CATSGEGDRDYEKLFF. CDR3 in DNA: TGTGCCACCAGCGGAGAGGGGGACAGGGATTATGAAAAACTGTTTTTT.

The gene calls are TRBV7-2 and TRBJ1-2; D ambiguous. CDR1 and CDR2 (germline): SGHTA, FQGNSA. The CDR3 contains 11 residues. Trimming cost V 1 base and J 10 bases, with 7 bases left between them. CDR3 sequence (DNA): TGTGCCAGCAGCTTAGTAGCGGACTACACCTTC. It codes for CASSLVADYTF.

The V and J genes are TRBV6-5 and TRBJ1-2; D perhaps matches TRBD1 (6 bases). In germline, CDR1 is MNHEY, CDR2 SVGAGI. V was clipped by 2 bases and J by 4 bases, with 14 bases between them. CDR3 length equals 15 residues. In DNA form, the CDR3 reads TGTGCCAGCAGTTACGGAGTCAGGGGAGTCTATGGCTACACCTTC. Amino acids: CASSYGVRGVYGYTF.

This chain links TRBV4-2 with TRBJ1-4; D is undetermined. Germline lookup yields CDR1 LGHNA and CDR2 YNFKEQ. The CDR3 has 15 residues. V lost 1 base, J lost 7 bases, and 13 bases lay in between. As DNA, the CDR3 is TGTGCCAGCAGCCAAGGCCGGCGGGGAGGTGAAAAACTGTTTTTT. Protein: CASSQGRRGGEKLFF.

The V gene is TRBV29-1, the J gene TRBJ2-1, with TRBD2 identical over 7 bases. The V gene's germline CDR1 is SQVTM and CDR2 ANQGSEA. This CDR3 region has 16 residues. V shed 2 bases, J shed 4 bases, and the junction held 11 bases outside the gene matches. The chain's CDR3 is CSVETGGGRTYNEQFF. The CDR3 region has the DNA TGCAGCGTTGAAACTGGCGGCGGGAGAACTTACAATGAGCAGTTCTTC.

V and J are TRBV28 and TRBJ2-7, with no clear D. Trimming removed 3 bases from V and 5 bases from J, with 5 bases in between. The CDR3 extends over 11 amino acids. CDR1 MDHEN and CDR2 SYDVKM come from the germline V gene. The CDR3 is CASSFTDEQYF. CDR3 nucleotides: TGTGCCAGCAGTTTTACAGACGAGCAGTACTTC.

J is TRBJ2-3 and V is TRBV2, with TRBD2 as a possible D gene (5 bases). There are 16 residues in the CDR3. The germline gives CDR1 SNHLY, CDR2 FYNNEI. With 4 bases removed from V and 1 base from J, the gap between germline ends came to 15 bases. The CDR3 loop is CASSGGWERGTDTQYF. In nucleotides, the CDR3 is TGTGCCAGCAGTGGCGGGTGGGAAAGAGGCACAGATACGCAGTATTTT.

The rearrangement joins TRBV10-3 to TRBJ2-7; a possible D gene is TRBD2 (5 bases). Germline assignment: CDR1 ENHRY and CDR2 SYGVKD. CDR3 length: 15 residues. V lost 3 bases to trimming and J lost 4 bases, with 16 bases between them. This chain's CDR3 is CAISDGSWRNYEQYF. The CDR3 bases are TGTGCCATCAGTGACGGCAGCTGGAGGAATTACGAGCAGTACTTC.

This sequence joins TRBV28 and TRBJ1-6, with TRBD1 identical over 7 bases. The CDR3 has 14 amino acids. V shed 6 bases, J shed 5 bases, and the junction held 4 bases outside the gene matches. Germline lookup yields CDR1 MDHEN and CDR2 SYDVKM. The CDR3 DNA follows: TGTGCCAGCAGAGCCGACAGGGATAATTCACCCCTCCACTTT. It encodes CASRADRDNSPLHF.

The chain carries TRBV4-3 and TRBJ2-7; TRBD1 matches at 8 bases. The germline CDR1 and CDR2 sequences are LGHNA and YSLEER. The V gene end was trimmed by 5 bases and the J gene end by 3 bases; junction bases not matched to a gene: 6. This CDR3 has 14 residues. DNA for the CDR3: TGCGCCAGCAGCGCATTTACAGGGGGCTACGAGCAGTACTTC. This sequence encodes CASSAFTGGYEQYF.

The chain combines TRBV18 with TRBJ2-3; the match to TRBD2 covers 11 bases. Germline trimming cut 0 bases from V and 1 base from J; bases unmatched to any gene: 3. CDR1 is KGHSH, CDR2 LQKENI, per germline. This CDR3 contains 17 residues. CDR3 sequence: CASSPPLAGGGTDTQYF. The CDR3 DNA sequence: TGTGCCAGCTCACCACCCCTAGCGGGAGGTGGCACAGATACGCAGTATTTT.

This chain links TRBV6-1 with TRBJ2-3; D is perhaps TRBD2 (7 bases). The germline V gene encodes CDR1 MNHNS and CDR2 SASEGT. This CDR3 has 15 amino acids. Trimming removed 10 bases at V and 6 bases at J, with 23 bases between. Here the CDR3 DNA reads TGTGCCACCAACCGCGGGGGAACAGGGACCGATACGCAGTATTTT. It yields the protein CATNRGGTGTDTQYF.

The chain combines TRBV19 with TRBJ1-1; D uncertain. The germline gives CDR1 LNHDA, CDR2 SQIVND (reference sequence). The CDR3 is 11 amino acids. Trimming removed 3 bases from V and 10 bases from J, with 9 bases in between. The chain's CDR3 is CASSIQFRAFF. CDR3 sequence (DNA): TGTGCCAGTAGTATCCAGTTTCGAGCTTTCTTT.

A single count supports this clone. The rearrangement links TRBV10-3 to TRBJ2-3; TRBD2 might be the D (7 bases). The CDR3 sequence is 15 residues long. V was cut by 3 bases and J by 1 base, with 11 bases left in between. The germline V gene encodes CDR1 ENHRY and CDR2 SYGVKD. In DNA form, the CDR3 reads TGTGCCATCAGTGAAGGGGGGGCAGGCACAGATACGCAGTATTTT. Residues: CAISEGGAGTDTQYF.